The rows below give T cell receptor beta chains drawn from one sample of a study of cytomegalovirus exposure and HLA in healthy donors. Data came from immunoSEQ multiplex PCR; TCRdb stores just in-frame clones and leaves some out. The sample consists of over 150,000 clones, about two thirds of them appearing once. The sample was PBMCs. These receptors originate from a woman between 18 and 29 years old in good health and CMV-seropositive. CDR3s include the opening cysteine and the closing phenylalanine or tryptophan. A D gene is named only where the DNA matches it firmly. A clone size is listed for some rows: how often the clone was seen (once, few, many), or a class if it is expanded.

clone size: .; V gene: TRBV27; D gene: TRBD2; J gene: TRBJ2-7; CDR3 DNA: TGTGCCAGCAGTCCCACGGGACTAGCGGGAGCCTACGAGCAGTACTTC; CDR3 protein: CASSPTGLAGAYEQYF
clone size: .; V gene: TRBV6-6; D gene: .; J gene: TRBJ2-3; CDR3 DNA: TGTGCCAGCAGCCTGACGGGTATCGACACAGATACGCAGTATTTT; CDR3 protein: CASSLTGIDTDTQYF
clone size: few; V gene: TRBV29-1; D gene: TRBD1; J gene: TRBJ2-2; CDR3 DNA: TGCAGCGTTGGGGGGACAGGGGAGGACACCGGGGAGCTGTTTTTT; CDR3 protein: CSVGGTGEDTGELFF
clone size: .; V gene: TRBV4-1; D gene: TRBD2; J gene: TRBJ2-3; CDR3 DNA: TGCGCCAGCAGCTCTGTATCGGGAGGTAGCACAGATACGCAGTATTTT; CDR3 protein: CASSSVSGGSTDTQYF
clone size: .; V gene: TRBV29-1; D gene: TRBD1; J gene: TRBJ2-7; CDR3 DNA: TGCAGCGTTGAAGCACAGGGGAAATCCTACGAGCAGTACTTC; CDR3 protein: CSVEAQGKSYEQYF
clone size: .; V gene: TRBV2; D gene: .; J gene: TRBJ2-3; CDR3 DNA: TGTGCCAGCAGTGAAGCGCTTTTGGGGGGAGATACGCAGTATTTT; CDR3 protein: CASSEALLGGDTQYF
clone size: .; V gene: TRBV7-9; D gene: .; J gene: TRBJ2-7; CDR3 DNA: TGTGCCAGCAGCTTAAATTTTTTGACTCAAAAAGACTACGAGCAGTACTTC; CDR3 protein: CASSLNFLTQKDYEQYF
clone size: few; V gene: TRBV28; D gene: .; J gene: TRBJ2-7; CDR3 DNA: TGTGCCAGCAGTCTTAGGGGGGGGACCCGAAGCCCTTACGAGCAGTACTTC; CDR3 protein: CASSLRGGTRSPYEQYF
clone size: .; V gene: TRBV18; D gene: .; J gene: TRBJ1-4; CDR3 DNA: TGTGCCAGCTCACCACTTGCCGGTGAAAAACTGTTTTTT; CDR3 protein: CASSPLAGEKLFF
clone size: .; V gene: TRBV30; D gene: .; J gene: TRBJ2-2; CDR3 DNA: TGTGCCTGGAGTCGTGTAGTTCCCACCGGGGAGCTGTTTTTT; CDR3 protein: CAWSRVVPTGELFF
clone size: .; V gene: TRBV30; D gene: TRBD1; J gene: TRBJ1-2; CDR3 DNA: TGTGCCTGGAAAGGGACAGGGATCTATGGCTACACCTTC; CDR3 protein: CAWKGTGIYGYTF
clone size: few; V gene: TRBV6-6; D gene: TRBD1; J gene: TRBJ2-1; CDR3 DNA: TGTGCCAGCAGTTATGGGACAGGGTTGTATGAGCAGTTCTTC; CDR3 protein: CASSYGTGLYEQFF
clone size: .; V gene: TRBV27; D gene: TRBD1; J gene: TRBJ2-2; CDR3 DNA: TGTGCCAGCAGTTCGACAGGGGGAGGGTTTGTAGACACCGGGGAGCTGTTTTTT; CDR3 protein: CASSSTGGGFVDTGELFF
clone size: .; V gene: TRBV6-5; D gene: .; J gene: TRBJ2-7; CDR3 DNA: TGTGCCAGCAGGTCTTCCTTGGCGCGCGACTACGAGCAGTACTTC; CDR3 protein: CASRSSLARDYEQYF
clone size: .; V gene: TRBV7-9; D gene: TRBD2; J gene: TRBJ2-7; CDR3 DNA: TGTGCCAGCAGCTTGACTAGCTTGGACTACGAGCAGTACTTC; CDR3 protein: CASSLTSLDYEQYF
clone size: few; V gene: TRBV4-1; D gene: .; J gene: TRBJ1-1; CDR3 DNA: TGCGCCAGCAGCTACAGGGAGGGAGCTTTCTTT; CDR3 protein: CASSYREGAFF
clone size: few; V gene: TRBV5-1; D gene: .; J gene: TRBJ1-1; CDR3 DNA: TGCGCCAGCAGTCCAGTCCATAGCTTTGTTTCTGAAGCTTTCTTT; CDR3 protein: CASSPVHSFVSEAFF
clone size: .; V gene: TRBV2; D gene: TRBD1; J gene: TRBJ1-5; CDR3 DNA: TGTGCCAGTAGTAGTTGGACAGGGAGCAATCAGCCCCAGCATTTT; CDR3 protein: CASSSWTGSNQPQHF
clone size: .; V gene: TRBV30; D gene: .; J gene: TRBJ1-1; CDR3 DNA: TGTGCCTGGAGTCTAACAGGGAATACTGAAGCTTTCTTT; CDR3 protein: CAWSLTGNTEAFF
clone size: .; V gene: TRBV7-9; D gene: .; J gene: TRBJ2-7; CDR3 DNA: TGTGCCAGCAGCTCTGAGCAGGGGCGGACCTTATATTTC; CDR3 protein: CASSSEQGRTLYF
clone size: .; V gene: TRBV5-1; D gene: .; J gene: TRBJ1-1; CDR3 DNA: TGCGCCAGCAGCTTCGAGGGCGGTAACACTGAAGCTTTCTTT; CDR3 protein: CASSFEGGNTEAFF
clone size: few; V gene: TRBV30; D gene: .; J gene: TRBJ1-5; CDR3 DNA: TGTGCCTGGAGTGGACAGCCTAATCAGCCCCAGCATTTT; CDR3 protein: CAWSGQPNQPQHF
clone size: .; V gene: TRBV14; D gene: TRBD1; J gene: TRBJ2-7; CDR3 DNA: TGTGCCAGCTCGCGTTACAGGGGGCTCTACGAGCAGTACTTC; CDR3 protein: CASSRYRGLYEQYF
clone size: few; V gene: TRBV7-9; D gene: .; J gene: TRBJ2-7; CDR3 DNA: TGTGCCAGCAGCCCTCCGACTTTCTACGAGCAGTACTTC; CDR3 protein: CASSPPTFYEQYF
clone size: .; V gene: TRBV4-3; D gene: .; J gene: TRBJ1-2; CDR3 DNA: TGCGCCAGCAGCCAAGTGGCAGGGCGGATCTATGGCTACACCTTC; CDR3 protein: CASSQVAGRIYGYTF
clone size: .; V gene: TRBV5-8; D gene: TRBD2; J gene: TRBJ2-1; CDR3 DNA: TGTGCCAGCAGCTGGGGTGAAGTAGCGGGAGGGATAGAGCAGTTCTTC; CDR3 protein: CASSWGEVAGGIEQFF
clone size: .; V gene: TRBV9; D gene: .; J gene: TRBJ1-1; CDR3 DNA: TGTGCCAGCAGCGTACTCGGGGGAGCAAGTAACACTGAAGCTTTCTTT; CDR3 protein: CASSVLGGASNTEAFF
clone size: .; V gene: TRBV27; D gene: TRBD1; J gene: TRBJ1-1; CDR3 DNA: TGTGCCAGCAGTCATACAGGGGTGGCTGAAGCTTTCTTT; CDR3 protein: CASSHTGVAEAFF
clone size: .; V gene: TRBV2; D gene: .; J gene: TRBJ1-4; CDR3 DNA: TGTGCCAGCAGCGCAAATGGGCCGACAGGTTTT; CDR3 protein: CASSANGPTGF
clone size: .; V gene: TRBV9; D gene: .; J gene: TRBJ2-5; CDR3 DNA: TGTGCCAGCAGCGGATCGCCGGGACAATTACTGGGAGAGACCCAGTACTTC; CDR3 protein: CASSGSPGQLLGETQYF
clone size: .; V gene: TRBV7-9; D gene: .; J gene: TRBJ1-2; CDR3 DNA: TGTGCCAGCAGCCGTGGCAGGGGTCACTATGGCTACACCTTC; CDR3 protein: CASSRGRGHYGYTF
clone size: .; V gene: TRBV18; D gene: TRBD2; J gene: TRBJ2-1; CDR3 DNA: TGTGCCAGCTCACTAGCGGGAGGATTTAATGAGCAGTTCTTC; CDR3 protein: CASSLAGGFNEQFF
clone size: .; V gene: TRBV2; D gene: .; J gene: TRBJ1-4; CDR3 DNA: TGTGCCAGCCACCCAACAGGGTCCGGGGTGGGGAAACTGTTTTTT; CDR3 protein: CASHPTGSGVGKLFF
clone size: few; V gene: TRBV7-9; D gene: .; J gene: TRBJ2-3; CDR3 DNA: TGTGCCAGCAGCTTAGGGGAGACTAGGACCGATACGCAGTATTTT; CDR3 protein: CASSLGETRTDTQYF
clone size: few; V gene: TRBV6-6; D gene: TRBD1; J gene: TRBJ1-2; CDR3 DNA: TGTGCCATACTGTTCCGGGACAGGGGTCGGAGTGGCTACACCTTC; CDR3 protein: CAILFRDRGRSGYTF
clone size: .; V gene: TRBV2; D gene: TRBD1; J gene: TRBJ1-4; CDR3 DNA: TGTGCCAGCAGTTGGACAGGGGAGGCTAATGAAAAACTGTTTTTT; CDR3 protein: CASSWTGEANEKLFF
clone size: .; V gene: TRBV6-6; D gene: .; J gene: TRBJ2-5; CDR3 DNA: TGTGCCAGCAGATCCACTAATCAGGGAACGGAGACCCAGTACTTC; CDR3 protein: CASRSTNQGTETQYF
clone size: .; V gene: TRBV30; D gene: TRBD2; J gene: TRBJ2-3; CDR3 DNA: TGTGCCTGGAGTAGCGGGGGGGCCAGGGATACGCAGTATTTT; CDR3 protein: CAWSSGGARDTQYF